The 3 T cell receptor beta chains reported below all come from one sample, sequenced in a study of T cell repertoires in cytomegalovirus infection. TCRdb reprocessed the reads with MiXCR, giving one entry per CDR3 protein. Altogether 290,000 or so distinct CDR3 sequences are present, approximately 10% being singletons, with the ten largest covering approximately 2.4%. Sequencing input: PBMCs. The receptors shown here come from a human donor in good health (CMV status not recorded). Some clones in this sample may be carry-over from other donors' samples.

This clonotype was detected many times. The chain is built from TRBV23-1 and TRBJ2-7; the match to TRBD2 covers 8 bases. TRBV23-1 is an open reading frame whose function is uncertain. The CDR3 consists of 16 residues. V shed 2 bases, J shed 3 bases, and the junction held 9 bases outside the gene matches. This chain's CDR3 is CASSQGGLGGDYEQYV. Here the CDR3 DNA reads TGCGCCAGCAGTCAAGGGGGTCTCGGGGGGGACTACGAGCAGTACGTC.

Of note for this clonotype: A much bigger clone sits one base away, suggesting this may be a read error. The missing conserved phenylalanine or tryptophan at the end of this CDR3 makes a read error likely. V usage is TRBV5-1 and J usage is TRBJ2-3, with D unclear. V shed 0 bases and J shed 6 bases, with 8 bases lying between them. CDR3 length: 13 residues. In germline, CDR1 is SGHRS, CDR2 YFSETQ. CDR3 DNA sequence: TGCGCCAGCAGCTTGGATGGGTCGGATACGCAGTATTGT. This translates into CASSLDGSDTQYC.

This clonotype was seen many times. J is TRBJ2-3 and V is TRBV20-1, with D maybe TRBD2 (6 bases). The CDR3 length is 16 residues. Trimming shortened V by 3 bases and J by 2 bases, and 18 bases separated the two germline ends. Per germline, CDR1 DFQATT and CDR2 SNEGSKA (reference sequence). This chain's CDR3 is CSASFYPRGFTDTQYF. The CDR3 bases are TGCAGTGCTAGCTTCTATCCTCGGGGGTTCACAGATACGCAGTATTTT.